One sample yielded the 29 T cell receptor beta chains listed below, sequenced in a study of blood T cell repertoires in COVID-19. Generated by immunoSEQ multiplex PCR, the TCRdb table keeps only in-frame clones and is missing some. The sample consists of 45,000 to 55,000 clones, approximately 87% of them appearing once. The sequenced sample consisted of peripheral blood. The receptors were gathered from a human donor in a cohort sampled during active COVID-19.

This clone was counted a few times. The gene calls are TRBV3-1 (or the pseudogene TRBV3-2) and TRBJ2-1; TRBD2 might be the D (7 bases). Deletions cut 5 bases from V and 12 bases from J, with 23 bases between. The CDR3 consists of 15 residues. The germline V gene has CDR1 LGHDT and CDR2 YNNKEL (reference sequence). Here the CDR3 reads CASSARLRGGARQFF. CDR3 DNA sequence: TGTGCCAGCAGCGCCCGCCTAAGGGGGGGGGCAAGGCAGTTCTTC.

The table lists this clone with a few counts. The rearrangement links TRBV7-2 to TRBJ1-6; D not resolved. There are 14 residues in the CDR3. V was trimmed by 5 bases and J by 9 bases, leaving 14 bases between them. In germline, CDR1 is SGHTA, CDR2 FQGNSA. CDR3 residues: CASSIDQGSSPLHF. As DNA, the CDR3 is TGTGCCAGCAGCATCGATCAAGGGAGTTCACCCCTCCACTTT.

This chain connects TRBV6-2 or TRBV6-3 to TRBJ2-1, with 7 bases identical to TRBD2. The CDR3 has 15 amino acids. The germline V gene has CDR1 MNHEY and CDR2 SVGEGT. With 5 bases clipped from V and 6 bases from J, the junction kept 10 bases outside the gene matches. CDR3 sequence reads: CASSPGGTAGNEQFF. The CDR3 nucleotides are TGTGCCAGCAGTCCGGGGGGTACGGCGGGCAATGAGCAGTTCTTC.

In its sample, this clone was seen many times. CDR3 residues: CASSSQGRNTEAFF. In DNA, the CDR3 is TGTGCCAGCAGCTCACAGGGAAGGAACACTGAAGCTTTCTTT. V usage is TRBV7-2 and J usage is TRBJ1-1, with D possibly TRBD1 on 6 matching bases. V shed 4 bases and J shed 1 base, with 10 bases lying between them. The germline gives CDR1 SGHTA, CDR2 FQGNSA. The CDR3 covers 14 residues.

This clone was detected once. This chain uses TRBV5-5 with TRBJ2-1; TRBD2 might be the D (6 bases). With 4 bases removed from V and 1 base from J, the gap between germline ends came to 15 bases. Germline CDR1 reads SGHKS; CDR2 reads YYEKEE (reference sequence). The CDR3 consists of 16 residues. The CDR3 loop reads CASSIRLGGSYNEQFF. CDR3 bases: TGTGCCAGCAGCATTAGGCTGGGGGGATCCTACAATGAGCAGTTCTTC.

This clone came up once. The rearrangement joins TRBV6-2 or TRBV6-3 to TRBJ1-1; D gene ambiguous. CDR1 is MNHEY and CDR2 is SVGEGT in the germline V gene. Trimming pared 6 bases from V and 8 bases from J, leaving 16 bases between. The CDR3 consists of 13 residues. The CDR3 DNA is TGTGCCAGCAGCTTACCCTGGACGGGAGAAGCTTTCTTT. It codes for CASSLPWTGEAFF.

The chain has TRBV6-1 and TRBJ1-3; D not resolved. Germline CDR1 reads MNHNS; CDR2 reads SASEGT. The CDR3 has 15 amino acids. V lost 3 bases, J lost 0 bases, and 9 bases lay in between. The CDR3 nucleotides are TGTGCCAGCAGTGAGAAGCAAACCTCTGGAAACACCATATATTTT. This translates into CASSEKQTSGNTIYF.

This clone has just one count. The CDR3 protein is CASSSTRGESYEQYF. In DNA, the CDR3 is TGTGCCAGCTCGAGCACCAGGGGCGAATCCTACGAGCAGTACTTC. This chain joins TRBV18 and TRBJ2-7; perhaps TRBD1 as D (6 bases). Germline CDR1 is KGHSH and CDR2 is LQKENI. V was clipped by 6 bases and J by 1 base, with 16 bases between them. This CDR3 region has 15 residues.

This clone occurred a few times. The chain joins TRBV7-3 to TRBJ1-2, with 9 positions matching TRBD1. CDR1 SGHTA and CDR2 FQGTGA come from the germline V gene. The CDR3 covers 15 residues. The trim removed 0 bases at V and 5 bases at J, leaving 4 bases unmatched. The DNA of the CDR3 is TGTGCCAGCAGCTTAACCGGGACAGGGCTTTATGGCTACACCTTC. Its protein is CASSLTGTGLYGYTF.

The chain uses TRBV28 and TRBJ1-2; no clear D gene. Trimming stripped 3 bases from V and 0 bases from J, with 5 bases between. The CDR3 sequence is 13 residues long. Germline V CDR1 and CDR2: MDHEN, SYDVKM. The CDR3 sequence is CASSFPANYGYTF. The CDR3 DNA is TGTGCCAGCAGTTTCCCAGCTAACTATGGCTACACCTTC.

The CDR3 region is CSVGSPKPGVDTEAFF. The CDR3 region has the DNA TGCAGCGTTGGGTCCCCGAAGCCCGGGGTGGACACTGAAGCTTTCTTT. The J gene is TRBJ1-1, the V gene TRBV29-1, with D unclear. This CDR3 has 16 residues. The V and J ends lost 4 bases and 3 bases respectively, with 21 bases between them. Germline V lookup: CDR1 SQVTM, CDR2 ANQGSEA. Full variable domain (remainder filled in from reference TRBV29-1 and TRBJ1-1): SAVISQKPSRDICQRGTSLTIQCQVDSQVTMMFWYRQQPGQSLTLIATANQGSEATYESGFVIDKFPISRPNLTFSTLTVSNMSPEDSSIYLCSVGSPKPGVDTEAFFGQGTRLTVV.

This sequence joins TRBV5-1 and TRBJ2-5; 15 positions match TRBD2. Germline V gene lookup returns CDR1 SGHRS and CDR2 YFSETQ. The junction had 8 bases not matched to a gene; V was cut back by 0 bases and J by 5 bases. CDR3 size: 18 residues. CDR3: CASSLGIIGLAGGETQYF. CDR3 bases: TGCGCCAGCAGCTTGGGGATCATCGGACTAGCGGGAGGGGAGACCCAGTACTTC. Full variable domain (rest looked up from reference TRBV5-1 and TRBJ2-5): KAGVTQTPRYLIKTRGQQVTLSCSPISGHRSVSWYQQTPGQGLQFLFEYFSETQRNKGNFPGRFSGRQFSNSRSEMNVSTLELGDSALYLCASSLGIIGLAGGETQYFGPGTRLLVL.

V is TRBV7-3 and J is TRBJ1-3; D is unclear. The CDR3 covers 14 residues. The V end lost 5 bases, the J end lost 0 bases, and 8 bases lay between the germline ends. The germline gives CDR1 SGHTA, CDR2 FQGTGA. The CDR3 DNA reads TGTGCCAGCAGCCCCGGGTCCTCTGGAAACACCATATATTTT. This encodes CASSPGSSGNTIYF.

The V and J genes are TRBV19 and TRBJ1-1; D unresolved. This CDR3 is built from 15 residues. Trimming stripped 7 bases from V and 0 bases from J, with 15 bases between. Germline V lookup: CDR1 LNHDA, CDR2 SQIVND (reference sequence). CDR3: CASNNLQSLNTEAFF. The DNA for the CDR3 is TGTGCCAGTAATAATCTCCAGTCTTTGAACACTGAAGCTTTCTTT. Full variable domain (outside the CDR3, taken from reference TRBV19 and TRBJ1-1): DGGITQSPKYLFRKEGQNVTLSCEQNLNHDAMYWYRQDPGQGLRLIYYSQIVNDFQKGDIAEGYSVSREKKESFPLTVTSAQKNPTAFYLCASNNLQSLNTEAFFGQGTRLTVV.

The rearrangement links TRBV9 to TRBJ1-1; D is perhaps TRBD1 (5 bases). Germline V lookup: CDR1 SGDLS, CDR2 YYNGEE. V shed 3 bases and J shed 1 base, with 10 bases lying between them. The CDR3 is 14 amino acids. The CDR3 protein is CASSEGRENTEAFF. For the CDR3, the DNA is TGTGCCAGCAGCGAGGGCAGGGAGAACACTGAAGCTTTCTTT.

CDR3 protein: CASRPGQGNYAQHF. CDR3 sequence (DNA): TGTGCCAGCAGGCCCGGACAGGGGAATTATGCCCAGCATTTT. This chain links TRBV6-5 with TRBJ1-5, with TRBD1 matching 9 bases. The J segment lost 11 bases and the V segment lost 6 bases, leaving 11 bases of the junction unmatched. The CDR3 runs 14 residues. Germline assignment: CDR1 MNHEY and CDR2 SVGAGI.

The rearrangement links TRBV6-5 to TRBJ2-5, with D perhaps TRBD2 (6 bases). V lost 7 bases to trimming and J lost 5 bases, with 17 bases between them. The CDR3 runs 14 residues. In germline, CDR1 is MNHEY, CDR2 SVGAGI. The CDR3: CASTNRLEGETQYF. CDR3 sequence (DNA): TGTGCCAGCACCAACCGACTGGAGGGGGAGACCCAGTACTTC.

V is TRBV7-2 and J is TRBJ2-2, with 7 bases lining up with TRBD2. Per the germline V gene, CDR1 is SGHTA and CDR2 is FQGNSA. CDR3 length: 14 residues. V was clipped by 0 bases and J by 5 bases; unmatched bases: 0. The CDR3 coding sequence is TGTGCCAGCAGCTTAGCCGGGGGGACCGGGGAGCTGTTTTTT. Translation gives CASSLAGGTGELFF.

This chain connects TRBV29-1 to TRBJ1-2, with D unclear. Germline V lookup: CDR1 SQVTM, CDR2 ANQGSEA. The CDR3 has 14 amino acids. The germline V and J ends were trimmed by 6 bases and 5 bases, with 19 bases remaining between them. CDR3 protein: CSVRMEMLFYGYTF. For the CDR3, the DNA is TGCAGCGTAAGGATGGAGATGCTTTTTTATGGCTACACCTTC.

The chain recombines TRBV5-5 with TRBJ2-6, with D possibly matching TRBD1 (6 bases). V was pared by 4 bases and J by 2 bases, with 10 bases between. Germline V lookup: CDR1 SGHKS, CDR2 YYEKEE (reference sequence). This CDR3 has 15 residues. The CDR3 here is CASSLRTAGANVLTF. The CDR3 coding sequence is TGTGCCAGCAGCCTTCGGACAGCTGGGGCCAACGTCCTGACTTTC.

The chain carries TRBV3-1 (or the pseudogene TRBV3-2) and TRBJ1-1, with D maybe TRBD1 (5 bases). The CDR3 has 14 amino acids. The V and J ends lost 7 bases and 5 bases respectively, with 17 bases between them. CDR1 LGHDT and CDR2 YNNKEL come from the germline V gene (reference sequence). The CDR3, as DNA: TGTGCCAGCACCCCCCGGGGGGTTGGAACTGAAGCTTTCTTT. Protein product: CASTPRGVGTEAFF.

This chain connects TRBV3-1 (or the pseudogene TRBV3-2) to TRBJ1-1; D is unresolved. Looked up from germline, CDR1 is LGHDT and CDR2 is YNNKEL (reference sequence). CDR3 length: 13 residues. Trimming left V 4 bases short and J 4 bases short, with 10 bases between. The CDR3 DNA reads as TGTGCCAGCAGCCCCACCAGTCTCACTGAAGCTTTCTTT. Protein sequence: CASSPTSLTEAFF.

This chain links TRBV15 with TRBJ1-3, with TRBD1 matching 8 bases. The germline gives CDR1 LNHNV, CDR2 YYDKDF (reference sequence). The CDR3 consists of 17 residues. V gave up 0 bases and J gave up 0 bases; unmatched junction bases: 4. The DNA for the CDR3 is TGTGCCACCAGCAGAGACGGGACAGGAAACTCTGGAAACACCATATATTTT. It is translated as CATSRDGTGNSGNTIYF.

The V call is TRBV19, the J call TRBJ2-1; 9 bases agree with TRBD1. This CDR3 is built from 13 residues. The germline V gene encodes CDR1 LNHDA and CDR2 SQIVND (reference sequence). Trimming removed 6 bases from V and 9 bases from J; junction bases left unmatched: 6. The CDR3 reads CASSRDREAEQFF. The CDR3, as DNA: TGTGCCAGTAGCCGGGACAGGGAGGCTGAGCAGTTCTTC.

The chain links TRBV4-3 to TRBJ2-1, with 11 bases fitting TRBD2. With 0 bases clipped from V and 3 bases from J, the junction kept 7 bases outside the gene matches. CDR1 LGHNA and CDR2 YSLEER come from the germline V gene. The CDR3 totals 18 residues. CDR3 sequence reads: CASSQDGGLAGGYNEQFF. The DNA of the CDR3 is TGCGCCAGCAGCCAAGACGGCGGGCTAGCGGGGGGCTACAATGAGCAGTTCTTC.

Comments on this clone: Additional DNA sequences in this sample encode the identical CDR3. Written as DNA, the CDR3 is TGTGCCAGCAGCTTACGACAGGGGCACACCGGGGAGCTGTTTTTT. Translating gives CASSLRQGHTGELFF. V gene TRBV7-2 combines with J gene TRBJ2-2, with 8 positions matching TRBD1. The CDR3 extends over 15 amino acids. With V trimmed by 2 bases and J by 3 bases, 2 bases remained unmatched. The germline gives CDR1 SGHTA, CDR2 FQGNSA.

The V and J genes are TRBV20-1 and TRBJ2-1; TRBD1 might be the D (6 bases). The CDR3 sequence is 14 residues long. V gave up 3 bases and J gave up 3 bases, with 12 bases separating them. From germline, CDR1 is DFQATT and CDR2 SNEGSKA (reference sequence). The DNA of the CDR3 is TGCAGTGCTAGTCCTACAGGGATCTACAATGAGCAGTTCTTC. It yields the protein CSASPTGIYNEQFF.

The V gene is TRBV6-5, the J gene TRBJ2-7; D might be TRBD2 (7 bases). V lost 6 bases and J 8 bases, leaving 11 bases between the germline ends. The CDR3 spans 11 residues. The germline V gene encodes CDR1 MNHEY and CDR2 SVGAGI. The DNA for the CDR3 is TGTGCCAGCAGGAGGGGGGGTCAGCAGTACTTC. It codes for CASRRGGQQYF.

The chain recombines TRBV6-4 with TRBJ1-3; D remains ambiguous. Germline V CDR1 and CDR2: MRHNA, SNTAGT. Trimming removed 2 bases at V and 0 bases at J, with 11 bases between. CDR3 size: 16 residues. This chain's CDR3 is CASSDKAGLSGNTIYF. The CDR3 nucleotides are TGTGCCAGCAGTGACAAAGCAGGACTCTCTGGAAACACCATATATTTT.